Sequencing of this T cell receptor (beta chain) was carried out in a study of spatial heterogeneity in lung cancer. Time point: sample taken at primary tumor resection. The study's findings and limits: For expanded intratumoral alpha and beta TCRs, counts tracked tumor mutation counts.

V gave up 2 bases and J gave up 2 bases, with 10 bases separating them. The CDR3 covers 15 residues. Germline V CDR1 and CDR2: SGHTA, FQGNSA. This clonotype is termed medium-sized. Its antigen is undetermined. TCRdb re-analysed the 5' RACE reads in MiXCR, keeping a single row per CDR3 protein. Among 4,000 to 5,000 distinct CDR3 sequences listed, 6% to 7% were seen once. Sequencing was performed on lung tumor tissue, taken at surgery. The V and J genes are TRBV7-2 and TRBJ1-3, with D perhaps TRBD1 (5 bases). The receptor was isolated from a male donor with early-stage non-small cell lung cancer. Here the CDR3 reads CASSLLGPTGNTIYF. For the CDR3, the DNA is TGTGCCAGCAGCTTATTGGGACCCACTGGAAACACCATATATTTT.